One TCR beta chain is described in this entry. Its specificity is unknown. Naive CD8 isolation took CD45RO-negative cells positively selected for CCR7 and excluded terminally differentiated effector memory CD45RA+ cells. The study drew its donors from healthy HIV-negative adults without recent acute infections or vaccinations. DNA at about 0.2 ug, 25,000 to 35,000 T cell genomes, went into sorted-subset replicate PCRs. The table came from immunoSEQ multiplex PCR; TCRdb's copy has only in-frame clones and leaves some out. The top ten hold approximately 0.33% of the sample, which has 600,000 or so clones, 98% seen once. The sample originates from a study of shared clonotypes between healthy human individuals. Study-wide points: Larger estimated richness was generally seen in naive subsets than in memory subsets.

After removal of 4 bases from V and 0 bases from J, the junction contained 1 base not matched to a gene. This CDR3 spans 15 amino acids. CDR1 is LGHNA and CDR2 is YSLEER in the germline V gene. The sequence was collected from a man aged 25-45 years in good health. Sequenced sample: naive CD8+ T cells sorted from blood. The V and J genes are TRBV4-3 and TRBJ2-1; TRBD1 matches 9 bases. The CDR3 DNA reads as TGCGCCAGCAGCCCGGACAGGGGCTCCTACAATGAGCAGTTCTTC. Encoded protein: CASSPDRGSYNEQFF.